This T cell receptor beta chain came from a study of T cells after yellow fever vaccination. Using its own MiXCR run on the 5' RACE reads, TCRdb lists one record per CDR3 protein. The sample lists about 340,000 distinct CDR3 sequences, around 12% occurring once. This CDR3 spans 17 amino acids. The V gene's germline CDR1 is KGHDR and CDR2 SFDVKD. With 3 bases clipped from V and 7 bases from J, the junction kept 6 bases outside the gene matches. The receptor was isolated from a man younger than 35 who received the YFV17D yellow fever vaccine. The V gene is TRBV24-1, the J gene TRBJ2-1, with 15 positions matching TRBD2. The sample consisted of CD4+ T cells sorted from PBMCs, taken 15 days after the yellow fever booster vaccination. CDR3 sequence reads: CATSDPWGTSGGNEQFF. CDR3 bases: TGTGCCACCAGTGATCCCTGGGGGACTAGCGGGGGGAATGAGCAGTTCTTC.